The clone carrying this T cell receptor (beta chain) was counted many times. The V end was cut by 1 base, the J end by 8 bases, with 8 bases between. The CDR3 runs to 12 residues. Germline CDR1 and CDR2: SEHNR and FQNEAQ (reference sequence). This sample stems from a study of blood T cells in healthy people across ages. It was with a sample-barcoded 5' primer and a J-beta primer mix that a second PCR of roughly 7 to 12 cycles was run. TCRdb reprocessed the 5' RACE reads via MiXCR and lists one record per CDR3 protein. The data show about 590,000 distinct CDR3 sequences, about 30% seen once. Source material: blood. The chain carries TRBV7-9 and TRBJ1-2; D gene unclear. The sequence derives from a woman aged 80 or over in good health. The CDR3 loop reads CASSLEAGGYTF. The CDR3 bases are TGTGCCAGCAGCTTAGAAGCGGGGGGCTACACCTTC.